This T cell receptor beta chain was identified during a study of shared clonotypes between healthy human individuals. The repertoire was sequenced with immunoSEQ multiplex PCR; TCRdb's copy has only in-frame clones and lacks some. This sample has more than 2 million clones; around 95% occur once, and the top ten carry around 1.7%. CD8 cells classed as naive were CD45RO-negative and positively selected for CCR7, excluding terminally differentiated effector memory CD45RA+ cells. Germline V gives CDR1 SGHDN, CDR2 FVKESK. The CDR3 loop spans 15 amino acids. The ends were cut back, 4 bases at V and 0 bases at J, with 13 bases in the middle.

What was sequenced was naive CD8+ T cells from PBMCs. This TCR was sampled from a man aged 18-30 years in good health. Some clones in this sample may be carry-over from other donors' samples. The chain couples TRBV14 to TRBJ2-7; no definite D call. In DNA, the CDR3 is TGTGCCAGCAGCCTCCGTGGCCTCCCCTCCTACGAGCAGTACTTC. This gives the protein CASSLRGLPSYEQYF.